This entry describes one T cell receptor (beta chain). What it binds is unknown. Libraries used 5'RACE template switching adding universal primer site and UMIs. TCRdb re-called the 5' RACE reads and shows each CDR3 protein once, DNA omitted. Reported are 350,000 to 500,000 distinct CDR3 sequences; the ten largest clones contain about 7.1%. The sample is drawn from a study of T cells expressing NK-cell markers. Study background: The study sequenced eight donors, seven HCMV-seropositive and one seronegative. Study conclusions and caveats: In about 6 donors, dominant CD3+CD56+NKG2C+ clonotypes ranked among the top 10 CD8+ clonotypes. Topping the CD3+CD56-NKG2C+ fraction as well were these clonotypes, in a few donors.

Per germline, CDR1 MDHEN and CDR2 SYDVKM. CDR3 length equals 18 residues. The specimen was blood T cells: a sorted CD56 or NKG2C T cell subset, CD4+ or CD8+ T cells, or bulk PBMC T cells (not recorded which). The chain recombines TRBV28 with TRBJ1-5; TCRdb's assignment of TRBD1 cannot be checked, as there is no DNA. This clonotype was sampled from a woman aged 18 to 75 in good health. The CDR3 region is CASSFPRDRGNSNQPQHF.